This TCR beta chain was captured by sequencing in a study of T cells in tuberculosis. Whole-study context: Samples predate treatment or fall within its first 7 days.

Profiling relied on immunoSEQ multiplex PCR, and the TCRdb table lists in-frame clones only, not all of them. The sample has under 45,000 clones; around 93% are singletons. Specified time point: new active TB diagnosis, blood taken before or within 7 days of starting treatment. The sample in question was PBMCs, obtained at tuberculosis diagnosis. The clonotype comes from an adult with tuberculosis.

The CDR3 loop reads CASGDRILTDTQYF. The CDR3 bases are TGTGCCAGCGGGGACAGGATCCTCACAGATACGCAGTATTTT. The rearrangement joins TRBV2 to TRBJ2-3; 8 bases are a match to TRBD1. The CDR3 contains 14 residues. V lost 8 bases, J lost 2 bases, and 6 bases stayed unmatched. In germline, CDR1 is SNHLY, CDR2 FYNNEI.